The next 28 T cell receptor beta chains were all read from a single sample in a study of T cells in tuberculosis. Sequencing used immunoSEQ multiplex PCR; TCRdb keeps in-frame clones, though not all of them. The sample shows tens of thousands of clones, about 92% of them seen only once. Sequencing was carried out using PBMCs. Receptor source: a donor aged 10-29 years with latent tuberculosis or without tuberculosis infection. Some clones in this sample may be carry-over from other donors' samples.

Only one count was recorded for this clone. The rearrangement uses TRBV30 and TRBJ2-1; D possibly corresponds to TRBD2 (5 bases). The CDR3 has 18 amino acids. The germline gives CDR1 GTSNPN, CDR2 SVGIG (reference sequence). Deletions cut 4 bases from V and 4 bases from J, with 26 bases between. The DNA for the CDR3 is TGTGCCTGGACCAATCCGATCTGGGCGGGTGAGGTATACAATGAGCAGTTCTTC. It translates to CAWTNPIWAGEVYNEQFF.

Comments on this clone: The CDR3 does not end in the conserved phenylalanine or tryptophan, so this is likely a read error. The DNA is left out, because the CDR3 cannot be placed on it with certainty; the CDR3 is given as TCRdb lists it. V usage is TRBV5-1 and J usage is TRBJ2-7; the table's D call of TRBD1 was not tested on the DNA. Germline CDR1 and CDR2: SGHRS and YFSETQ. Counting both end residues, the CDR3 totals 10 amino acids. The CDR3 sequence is CASSLRQGIS.

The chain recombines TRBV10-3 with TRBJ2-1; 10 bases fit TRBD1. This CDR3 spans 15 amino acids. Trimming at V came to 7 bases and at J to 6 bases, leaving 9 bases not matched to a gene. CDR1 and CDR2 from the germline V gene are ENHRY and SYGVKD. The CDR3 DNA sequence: TGTGCCATCACCCCCGGGACAGGGGTAGGCAATGAGCAGTTCTTC. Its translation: CAITPGTGVGNEQFF.

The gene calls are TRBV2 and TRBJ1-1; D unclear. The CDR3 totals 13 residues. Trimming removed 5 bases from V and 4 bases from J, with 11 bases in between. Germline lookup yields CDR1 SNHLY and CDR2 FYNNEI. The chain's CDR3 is CASSTERSTEAFF. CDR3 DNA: TGTGCCAGCAGTACCGAGAGGAGCACTGAAGCTTTCTTT.

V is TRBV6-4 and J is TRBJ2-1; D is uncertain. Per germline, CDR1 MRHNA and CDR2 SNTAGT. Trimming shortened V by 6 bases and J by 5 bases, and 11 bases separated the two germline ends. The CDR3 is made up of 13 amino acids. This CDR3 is CASSVDRDNEQFF. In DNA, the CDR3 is TGTGCCAGCAGCGTAGACCGGGACAATGAGCAGTTCTTC.

CDR3 bases: TGCAGCGTTTGGAGCGCGTTCACAGATACGCAGTATTTT. Translation: CSVWSAFTDTQYF. This sequence joins TRBV29-1 and TRBJ2-3; D unresolved. CDR3 size: 13 residues. Germline CDR1 and CDR2: SQVTM and ANQGSEA. The V end lost 5 bases, the J end lost 2 bases, and 11 bases lay between the germline ends.

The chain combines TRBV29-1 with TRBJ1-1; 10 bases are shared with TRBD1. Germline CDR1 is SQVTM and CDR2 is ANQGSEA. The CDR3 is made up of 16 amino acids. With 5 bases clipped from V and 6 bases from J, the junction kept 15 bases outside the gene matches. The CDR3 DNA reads TGCAGCGTTCCTGGGCCGGGACAGGGGAGTGGACCTGAAGCTTTCTTT. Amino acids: CSVPGPGQGSGPEAFF.

CDR3 region: CASSIGLAGLFHNEQFF. DNA of the CDR3: TGTGCCAGTAGTATAGGACTAGCGGGGCTCTTCCACAATGAGCAGTTCTTC. The J gene is TRBJ2-1, the V gene TRBV19; 11 bases map to TRBD2. The germline CDR1 and CDR2 sequences are LNHDA and SQIVND (reference sequence). The ends lost 1 base at V and 5 bases at J; junction bases unmatched: 7. The length of the CDR3 is 17 residues.

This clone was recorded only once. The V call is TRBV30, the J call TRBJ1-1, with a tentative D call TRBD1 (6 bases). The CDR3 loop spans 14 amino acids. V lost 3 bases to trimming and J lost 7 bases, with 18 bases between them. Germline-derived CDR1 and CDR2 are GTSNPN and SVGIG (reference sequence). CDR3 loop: CAWSPGGREVEAFF. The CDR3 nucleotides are TGTGCCTGGAGCCCCGGGGGGCGAGAGGTTGAAGCTTTCTTT.

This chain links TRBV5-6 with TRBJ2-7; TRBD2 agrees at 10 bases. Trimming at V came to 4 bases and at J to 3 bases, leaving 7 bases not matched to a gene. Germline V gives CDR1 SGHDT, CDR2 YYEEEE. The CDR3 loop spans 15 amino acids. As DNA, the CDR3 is TGTGCCAGCAGCCCGCCAGCGGGGGGGAACTACGAGCAGTACTTC. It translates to CASSPPAGGNYEQYF.

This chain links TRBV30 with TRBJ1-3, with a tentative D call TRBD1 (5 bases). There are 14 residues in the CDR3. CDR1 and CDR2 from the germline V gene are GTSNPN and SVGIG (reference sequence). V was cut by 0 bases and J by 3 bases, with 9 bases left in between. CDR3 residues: CAWSVHQGGNTIYF. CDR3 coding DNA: TGTGCCTGGAGTGTACATCAGGGTGGAAACACCATATATTTT.

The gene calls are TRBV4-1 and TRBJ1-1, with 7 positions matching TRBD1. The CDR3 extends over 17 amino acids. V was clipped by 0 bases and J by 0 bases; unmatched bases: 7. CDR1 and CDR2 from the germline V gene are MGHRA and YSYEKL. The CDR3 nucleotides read TGCGCCAGCAGCCAAGATCGGACAGGTGGGTTGAACACTGAAGCTTTCTTT. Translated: CASSQDRTGGLNTEAFF.

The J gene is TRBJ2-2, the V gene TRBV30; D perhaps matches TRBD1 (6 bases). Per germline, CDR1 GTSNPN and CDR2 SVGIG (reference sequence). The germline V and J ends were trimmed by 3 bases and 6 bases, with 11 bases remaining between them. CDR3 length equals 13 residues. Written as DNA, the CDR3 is TGTGCCTGGAGGCAAGACAGGTCCGGGGAGCTGTTTTTT. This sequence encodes CAWRQDRSGELFF.

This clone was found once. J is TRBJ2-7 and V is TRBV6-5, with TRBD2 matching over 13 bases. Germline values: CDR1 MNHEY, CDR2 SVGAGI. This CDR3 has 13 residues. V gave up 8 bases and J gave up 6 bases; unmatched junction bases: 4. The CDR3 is CASWTSGRSEQYF. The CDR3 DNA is TGTGCCAGCTGGACTAGCGGGAGAAGCGAGCAGTACTTC.

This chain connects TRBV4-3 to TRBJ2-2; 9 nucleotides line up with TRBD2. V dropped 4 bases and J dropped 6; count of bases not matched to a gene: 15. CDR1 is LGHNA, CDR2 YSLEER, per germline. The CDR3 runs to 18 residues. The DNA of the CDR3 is TGCGCCAGCAGCCGAGGGGGTGGCGGGAGGGATTTATCCGGGGAGCTGTTTTTT. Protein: CASSRGGGGRDLSGELFF.

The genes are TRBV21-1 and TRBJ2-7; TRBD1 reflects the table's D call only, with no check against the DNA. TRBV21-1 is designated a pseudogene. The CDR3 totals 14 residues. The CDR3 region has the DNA TGTGCCAGCAGCACGGGACAGGGGGCTGGGGAGCAGTACTTC. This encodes CASSTGQGAGEQYF.

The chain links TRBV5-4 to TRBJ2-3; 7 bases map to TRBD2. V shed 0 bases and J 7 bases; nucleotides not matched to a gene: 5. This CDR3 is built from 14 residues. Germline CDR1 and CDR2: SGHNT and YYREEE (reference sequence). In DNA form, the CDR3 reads TGTGCCAGCAGCTTGGAACGGGAGGACTATACGCAGTATTTT. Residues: CASSLEREDYTQYF.

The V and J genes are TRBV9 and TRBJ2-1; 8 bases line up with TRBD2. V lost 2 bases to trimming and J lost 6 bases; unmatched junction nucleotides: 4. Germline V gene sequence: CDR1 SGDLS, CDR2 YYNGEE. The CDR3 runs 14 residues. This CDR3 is CASSVGGGLNEQFF. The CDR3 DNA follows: TGTGCCAGCAGCGTTGGCGGGGGGCTCAATGAGCAGTTCTTC.

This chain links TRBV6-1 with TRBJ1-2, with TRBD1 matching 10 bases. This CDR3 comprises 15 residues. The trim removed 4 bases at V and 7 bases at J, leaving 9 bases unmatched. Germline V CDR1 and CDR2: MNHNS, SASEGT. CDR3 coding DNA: TGTGCCAGCAGTGCTCTCTTCCGGGACAGGGGTGGCTACACCTTC. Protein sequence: CASSALFRDRGGYTF.

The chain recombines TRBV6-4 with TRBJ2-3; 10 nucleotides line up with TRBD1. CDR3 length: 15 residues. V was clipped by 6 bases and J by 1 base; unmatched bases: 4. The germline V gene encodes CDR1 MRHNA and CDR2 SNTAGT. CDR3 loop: CASSRDRGGTDTQYF. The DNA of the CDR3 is TGTGCCAGCAGCCGGGACAGGGGCGGCACAGATACGCAGTATTTT.

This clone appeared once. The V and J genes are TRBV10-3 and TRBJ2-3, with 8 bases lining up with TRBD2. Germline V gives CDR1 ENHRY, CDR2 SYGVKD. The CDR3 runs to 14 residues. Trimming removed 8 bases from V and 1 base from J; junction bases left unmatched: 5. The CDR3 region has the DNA TGTGCCATCCAAAGCGGGAGAGGCACAGATACGCAGTATTTT. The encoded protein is CAIQSGRGTDTQYF.

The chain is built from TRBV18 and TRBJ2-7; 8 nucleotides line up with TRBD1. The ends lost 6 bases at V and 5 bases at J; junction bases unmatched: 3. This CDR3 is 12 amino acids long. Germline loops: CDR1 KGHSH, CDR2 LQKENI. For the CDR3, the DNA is TGTGCCAGCTCCCGGGACAGGAACGAGCAGTACTTC. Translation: CASSRDRNEQYF.

CDR3 protein: CASKRSSEAFF. In DNA form, the CDR3 reads TGTGCCAGTAAAAGGAGCTCCGAAGCTTTCTTT. The V call is TRBV19, the J call TRBJ1-1; no clear D gene. The length of the CDR3 is 11 residues. From germline, CDR1 is LNHDA and CDR2 SQIVND (reference sequence). The V gene lost 7 bases and the J gene lost 8 bases, with 11 bases spanning the gap.

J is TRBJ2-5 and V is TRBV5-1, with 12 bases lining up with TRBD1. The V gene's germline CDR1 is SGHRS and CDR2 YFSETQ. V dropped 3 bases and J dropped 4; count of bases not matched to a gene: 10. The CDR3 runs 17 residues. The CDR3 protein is CASSYGTGGEIRETQYF. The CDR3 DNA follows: TGCGCCAGCAGCTATGGGACAGGGGGCGAAATAAGAGAGACCCAGTACTTC.

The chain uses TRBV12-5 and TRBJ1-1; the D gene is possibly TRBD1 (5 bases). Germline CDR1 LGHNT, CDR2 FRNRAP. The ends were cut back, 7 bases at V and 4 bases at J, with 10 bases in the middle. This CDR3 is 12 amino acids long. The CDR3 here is CASAVRGTEAFF. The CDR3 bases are TGTGCTAGTGCTGTAAGGGGCACTGAAGCTTTCTTT.

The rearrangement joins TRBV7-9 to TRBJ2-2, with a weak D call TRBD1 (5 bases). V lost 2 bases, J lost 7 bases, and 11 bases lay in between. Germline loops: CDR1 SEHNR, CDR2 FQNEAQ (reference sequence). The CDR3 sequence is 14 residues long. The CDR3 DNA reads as TGTGCCAGCAGCTTATTAGGGGTCTACGGGGAGCTGTTTTTT. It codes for CASSLLGVYGELFF.

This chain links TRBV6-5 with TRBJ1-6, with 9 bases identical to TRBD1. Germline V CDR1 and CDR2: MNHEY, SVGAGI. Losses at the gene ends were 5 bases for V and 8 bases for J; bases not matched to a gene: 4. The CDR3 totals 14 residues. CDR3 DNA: TGTGCCAGCAGTCAACAGGGGGCTCATTCACCCCTCCACTTT. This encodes CASSQQGAHSPLHF.

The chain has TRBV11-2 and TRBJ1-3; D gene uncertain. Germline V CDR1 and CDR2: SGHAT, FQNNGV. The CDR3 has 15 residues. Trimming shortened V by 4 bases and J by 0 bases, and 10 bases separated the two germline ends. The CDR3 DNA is TGTGCCAGCAGCTCAAACGGTCGCTCTGGAAACACCATATATTTT. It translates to CASSSNGRSGNTIYF.